Following are 3 T cell receptor beta chains from one sample sequenced in a study of blood T cell repertoires in COVID-19. Produced via immunoSEQ multiplex PCR; TCRdb's table is partial and in-frame only. Among 250,000 or so clones listed, 80% to 95% were seen once. Specimen: peripheral blood. The receptors derive from a man younger than 45 with COVID-19, enrolled during active disease.

The CDR3 nucleotides read TGTGCCAGCTCACGAAGAGGAGCGGGGGATGGGGATGAGCAGTTCTTC. Encoded protein: CASSRRGAGDGDEQFF. V is TRBV18 and J is TRBJ2-1, with TRBD2 matching 8 bases. CDR3 length: 16 residues. V lost 4 bases, J lost 8 bases, and 13 bases stayed unmatched. The V gene's germline CDR1 is KGHSH and CDR2 LQKENI.

The V call is TRBV10-2, the J call TRBJ2-1, with TRBD2 identical over 12 bases. The CDR3 runs to 16 residues. V lost 3 bases, J lost 9 bases, and 9 bases stayed unmatched. Per the germline V gene, CDR1 is WSHSY and CDR2 is SAAADI. Written as DNA, the CDR3 is TGCGCCAGCAGTGAAACCCCGGGACTAGCGGGTTCTGAGCAGTTCTTC. It yields the protein CASSETPGLAGSEQFF.

CDR3 region: CSVAGGLNEQYF. DNA of the CDR3: TGCAGCGTGGCGGGGGGGCTAAACGAGCAGTACTTC. This chain uses TRBV29-1 with TRBJ2-7; the match to TRBD2 covers 9 bases. Germline V gene data show CDR1 as SQVTM and CDR2 as ANQGSEA. V shed 6 bases, J shed 5 bases, and the junction held 5 bases outside the gene matches. CDR3 length equals 12 residues.